This T cell receptor (beta chain) was captured in a study of blood T cell repertoires in COVID-19. Whole-study context: Samples taken during acute and convalescent COVID-19 were collected in the United States, Italy and Spain. T cells, B-cell-depleted T cells, or PBMCs provided the cDNA or gDNA that served as material.

CDR1 and CDR2 (germline): SGHTA, FQGTGA. V trimming: 2 bases; J trimming: 1 base; junction bases outside the gene matches: 3. The CDR3 is 16 amino acids. In the study's own analysis: By means of reference gene primer amplification, nucleated cell counts were estimated. Only in-frame clones appear in the TCRdb table, and some are missing; sequencing was by immunoSEQ multiplex PCR. Clone size and the V and J calls come from that table; the DNA yielded D and trimming. The profile covers under 85,000 clones, with roughly 76% appearing a single time and around 30% taken by the ten largest. This sequence was found in a woman of 80 years or more with active or convalescent COVID-19. The chain couples TRBV7-3 to TRBJ2-5, with TRBD2 identical over 11 bases. The specimen sequenced was peripheral blood. The CDR3: CASSLGLAGGQETQYF. In DNA, the CDR3 is TGTGCCAGCAGCTTAGGGCTAGCGGGGGGCCAAGAGACCCAGTACTTC.